This T cell receptor (beta chain) was identified in a study of response to subunit inactivated influenza vaccine. Regarding the study as a whole: Each seasonal flu vaccination may recruit only limited new T cells, authors suggested.

TCRdb ran MiXCR on the RT-PCR reads and lists one entry per CDR3 protein. The sample shows 750,000 to 850,000 distinct CDR3 sequences, about 18% of them seen only once. This clonotype appeared a few times. The antigen is undetermined. V dropped 4 bases and J dropped 4; count of bases not matched to a gene: 6. This CDR3 comprises 15 residues. Germline CDR1 reads MGHRA; CDR2 reads YSYEKL. The sequences come from PBMCs from blood, collected around 5 days after vaccination. The chain uses TRBV4-1 and TRBJ2-3; 9 nucleotides line up with TRBD1. This TCR was sampled from a middle-aged man who received an inactivated influenza vaccine. CDR3 residues: CASSLRTGDPDTQYF. Written as DNA, the CDR3 is TGCGCCAGCAGCCTACGGACAGGGGATCCAGATACGCAGTATTTT.